This T cell receptor beta chain was sequenced during a study of blood T cells in healthy people across ages. Study-wide findings and caveats: The CMV status of each donor remained undetermined, and this could have confounded shifts in expanded clonotypes.

Then a second PCR, running about 6 to 11 cycles, was carried out with a sample-barcoded 5' primer and a J-beta primer mix. TCRdb passed the 5' RACE reads through MiXCR, listing each CDR3 protein once. Seen here are fewer than 800,000 distinct CDR3 sequences, more than 20% observed once, and the top ten hold under 9.5%. J was trimmed by 7 bases and V by 3 bases; bases with no gene match: 5. In germline, CDR1 is SGHRS, CDR2 YFSETQ. The CDR3 covers 13 residues. Turning to this clonotype: The antigen remains unidentified.

This sample also belongs to another study, concerning T cells of mothers and their children. As reported in that work: Extracted RNA, in its entirety, went into cDNA synthesis at about 1.5 ug per 15 ul.

The material sequenced was blood. The chain employs TRBV5-1 and TRBJ1-2; 8 bases align to TRBD1. This receptor was obtained from a boy between 10 and 17 years old in good health. The CDR3: CASSSPGGSGYTF. The DNA for the CDR3 is TGCGCCAGCAGCTCGCCAGGGGGCTCTGGCTACACCTTC.